Reported below is one TCR beta chain. The antigen is undetermined. This specimen comes from a study of T cell repertoires in cytomegalovirus infection. Study overall: A matching HLA type, together with CMV infection, was signaled by public TCR beta signatures.

Overall study findings and caveats: Identification of carriers of CMV plus the relevant HLA was achieved through cumulative public TCR beta family frequency. Ex vivo, HLA-C-restricted CMV-specific TCR beta clonotypes prevailed over the rest of the response.

TCRdb reprocessed the reads via MiXCR and lists one record per CDR3 protein. The sample lists 630,000 or so distinct CDR3 sequences, roughly a quarter occurring once. Per the germline V gene, CDR1 is MNHEY and CDR2 is SMNVEV (reference sequence). The CDR3 runs 12 residues. The genes are TRBV27 and TRBJ2-7; 9 bases are a match to TRBD1. Sequenced material: CD8+ T cells from PBMCs. This TCR was recovered from a human donor in good health (CMV status not recorded). Some clones in this sample may be carry-over from other donors' samples. The CDR3 protein is CGTGTGNNEQYF. The CDR3 DNA sequence: TGTGGCACCGGGACAGGGAACAACGAGCAGTACTTC.